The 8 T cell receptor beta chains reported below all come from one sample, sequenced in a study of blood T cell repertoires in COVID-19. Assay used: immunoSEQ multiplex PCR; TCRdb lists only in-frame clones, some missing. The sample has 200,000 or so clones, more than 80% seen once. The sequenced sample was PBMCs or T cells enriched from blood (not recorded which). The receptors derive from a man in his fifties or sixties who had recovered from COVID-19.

CDR3 nucleotides: TGTGCCAGCAGTGAAGCCGTACAGGGGGGTGGCTACACCTTC. It codes for CASSEAVQGGGYTF. This chain connects TRBV2 to TRBJ1-2; 8 nucleotides match TRBD1. CDR1 is SNHLY and CDR2 is FYNNEI in the germline V gene. CDR3 length: 14 amino acids. The trim removed 0 bases at V and 7 bases at J, leaving 4 bases unmatched.

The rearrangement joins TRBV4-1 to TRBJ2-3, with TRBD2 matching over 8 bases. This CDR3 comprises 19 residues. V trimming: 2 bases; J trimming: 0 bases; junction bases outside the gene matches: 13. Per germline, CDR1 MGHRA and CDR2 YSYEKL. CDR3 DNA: TGCGCCAGCAGCCAACCTTCGGGGGAGCGCGGGGGGAGCACAGATACGCAGTATTTT. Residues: CASSQPSGERGGSTDTQYF.

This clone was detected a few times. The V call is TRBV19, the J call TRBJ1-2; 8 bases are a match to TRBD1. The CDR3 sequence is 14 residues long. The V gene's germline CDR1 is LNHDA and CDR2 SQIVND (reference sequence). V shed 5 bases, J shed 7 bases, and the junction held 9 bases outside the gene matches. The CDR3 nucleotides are TGTGCCAGTAGTGTGACAGGGGCGGAGAGTGGCTACACCTTC. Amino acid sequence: CASSVTGAESGYTF.

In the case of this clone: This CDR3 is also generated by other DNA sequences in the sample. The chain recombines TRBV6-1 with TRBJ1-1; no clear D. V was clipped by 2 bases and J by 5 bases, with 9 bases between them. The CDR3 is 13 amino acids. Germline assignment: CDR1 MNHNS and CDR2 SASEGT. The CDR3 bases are TGTGCCAGCAGTGAAACCCGCGGAACTGAAGCTTTCTTT. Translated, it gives CASSETRGTEAFF.

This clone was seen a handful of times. The CDR3 loop reads CATSRDPGGEQFF. CDR3 DNA sequence: TGTGCCACCAGCAGAGACCCCGGGGGTGAGCAGTTCTTC. The chain uses TRBV15 and TRBJ2-1; D perhaps matches TRBD2 (6 bases). Trimming removed 0 bases at V and 9 bases at J, with 9 bases between. The CDR3 has 13 amino acids. Germline values: CDR1 LNHNV, CDR2 YYDKDF (reference sequence).

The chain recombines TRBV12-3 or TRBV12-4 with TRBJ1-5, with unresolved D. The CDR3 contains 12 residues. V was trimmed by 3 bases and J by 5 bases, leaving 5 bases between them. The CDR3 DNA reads TGTGCCAGCAGTTTCGGGGATCAGCCCCAGCATTTT. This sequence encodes CASSFGDQPQHF.

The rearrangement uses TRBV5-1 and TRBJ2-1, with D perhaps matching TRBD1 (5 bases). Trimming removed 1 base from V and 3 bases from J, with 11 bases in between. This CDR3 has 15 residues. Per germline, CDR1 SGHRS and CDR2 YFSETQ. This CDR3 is CASSLSGPFYNEQFF. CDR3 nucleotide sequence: TGCGCCAGCAGCTTGTCAGGGCCCTTCTACAATGAGCAGTTCTTC.

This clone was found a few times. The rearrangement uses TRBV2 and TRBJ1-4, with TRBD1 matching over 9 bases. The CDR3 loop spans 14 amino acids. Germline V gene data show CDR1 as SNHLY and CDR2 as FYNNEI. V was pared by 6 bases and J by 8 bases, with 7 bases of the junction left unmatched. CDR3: CASRRGQGEEKLFF. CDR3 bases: TGTGCCAGCAGGCGGGGACAGGGAGAGGAAAAACTGTTTTTT.